The 29 T cell receptor beta chains presented below share a single source sample, sequenced in a study of T cell responses to AZD1222 COVID-19 vaccine. Only in-frame clones appear in the TCRdb table, and some are missing; sequencing was by immunoSEQ multiplex PCR. This sample carries about 89,000 clones, 75% to 95% of them seen once, and the ten largest clones take under 14%. The sample in question was peripheral blood, obtained 28 days after the second AZD1222 dose. These TCRs come from an adult who received the AZD1222 COVID-19 vaccine.

The CDR3 loop is CSGRAGGLGTEAFF. The DNA of the CDR3 is TGCAGCGGACGAGCGGGGGGCCTGGGGACTGAAGCTTTCTTT. The V and J genes are TRBV29-1 and TRBJ1-1; D possibly corresponds to TRBD1 (6 bases). There are 14 residues in the CDR3. Germline CDR1 SQVTM, CDR2 ANQGSEA. Deletions cut 7 bases from V and 5 bases from J, with 20 bases between.

This rearrangement joins TRBV4-2 to TRBJ2-7; 7 nucleotides match TRBD2. Germline V gene sequence: CDR1 LGHNA, CDR2 YNFKEQ. CDR3 length equals 14 residues. V gave up 4 bases and J gave up 3 bases; unmatched junction bases: 6. In DNA form, the CDR3 reads TGTGCCAGCAGCCTTGGGGGGGAATTCTACGAGCAGTACTTC. It translates to CASSLGGEFYEQYF.

This clone was seen just once. V and J are TRBV3-1 (or the pseudogene TRBV3-2) and TRBJ2-7, with 10 bases identical to TRBD1. With 4 bases clipped from V and 4 bases from J, the junction kept 7 bases outside the gene matches. Germline V gene data show CDR1 as LGHDT and CDR2 as YNNKEL (reference sequence). The CDR3 runs 15 residues. In nucleotides, the CDR3 is TGTGCCAGCAGCCCTACGAGGACAGGGGGTTACGAGCAGTACTTC. Translating gives CASSPTRTGGYEQYF.

V gene TRBV7-9 combines with J gene TRBJ2-6; the D is unclear. V lost 5 bases, J lost 2 bases, and 16 bases lay in between. The CDR3 runs to 17 residues. Germline V gene lookup returns CDR1 SEHNR and CDR2 FQNEAQ (reference sequence). This chain's CDR3 is CASSVSNRGAGANVLTF. In nucleotides, the CDR3 is TGTGCCAGCAGCGTTTCAAATAGAGGTGCTGGGGCCAACGTCCTGACTTTC.

The chain recombines TRBV27 with TRBJ2-3; D is unresolved. Germline V lookup: CDR1 MNHEY, CDR2 SMNVEV (reference sequence). V dropped 6 bases and J dropped 3 bases, with 10 bases sitting between them. The CDR3 contains 13 residues. This CDR3 is CASSWPGTDTQYF. The DNA of the CDR3 is TGTGCCAGCAGCTGGCCCGGGACAGATACGCAGTATTTT.

The rearrangement uses TRBV28 and TRBJ1-5; maybe TRBD1 (5 bases). The germline V and J ends were trimmed by 1 base and 4 bases, with 11 bases remaining between them. CDR3 length: 15 residues. The germline CDR1 and CDR2 sequences are MDHEN and SYDVKM. The CDR3 region is CASSLYKAGNQPQHF. CDR3 nucleotides: TGTGCCAGCAGTTTATATAAGGCAGGGAATCAGCCCCAGCATTTT. The full variable domain, rest sourced from reference TRBV28 and TRBJ1-5, is DVKVTQSSRYLVKRTGEKVFLECVQDMDHENMFWYRQDPGLGLRLIYFSYDVKMKEKGDIPEGYSVSREKKERFSLILESASTNQTSMYLCASSLYKAGNQPQHFGDGTRLSIL.

The chain employs TRBV5-5 and TRBJ1-2, with 8 bases that match TRBD1. This CDR3 is 12 amino acids long. Germline V CDR1 and CDR2: SGHKS, YYEKEE (reference sequence). Losses at the gene ends were 6 bases for V and 7 bases for J; bases not matched to a gene: 5. CDR3 in amino acids: CASNLTGAGYTF. The CDR3 region has the DNA TGTGCCAGCAACCTGACAGGGGCTGGCTACACCTTC.

The rearrangement uses TRBV5-4 and TRBJ1-6; 9 nucleotides match TRBD1. Germline lookup yields CDR1 SGHNT and CDR2 YYREEE (reference sequence). This CDR3 region has 15 residues. V was pared by 4 bases and J by 7 bases, with 6 bases of the junction left unmatched. CDR3 region: CASSRTGAENSPLHF. DNA of the CDR3: TGTGCCAGCAGCCGGACAGGGGCCGAAAATTCACCCCTCCACTTT.

The rearrangement joins TRBV2 to TRBJ1-1; D possibly corresponds to TRBD1 (6 bases). V was clipped by 3 bases and J by 5 bases, with 13 bases between them. The CDR3 runs 14 residues. Germline loops: CDR1 SNHLY, CDR2 FYNNEI. The DNA of the CDR3 is TGTGCCAGCAGTGAGAGGGGGAGGGGAACTGAAGCTTTCTTT. Translation gives CASSERGRGTEAFF.

CDR3 sequence reads: CASSVDRVGTEAFF. In DNA form, the CDR3 reads TGTGCCAGCAGCGTAGACAGGGTTGGCACTGAAGCTTTCTTT. The V call is TRBV9, the J call TRBJ1-1; D possibly corresponds to TRBD1 (6 bases). V gave up 0 bases and J gave up 4 bases, with 10 bases separating them. CDR3 length equals 14 residues. Germline V lookup: CDR1 SGDLS, CDR2 YYNGEE.

CDR3 DNA: TGTGCCAGTAGTCCCCGGGGCGGGGGGGCCTCCGGAGAGACCCAGTACTTC. Translation gives CASSPRGGGASGETQYF. The chain links TRBV19 to TRBJ2-5; 9 nucleotides agree with TRBD2. Germline lookup yields CDR1 LNHDA and CDR2 SQIVND (reference sequence). The CDR3 has 17 residues. V gave up 5 bases and J gave up 4 bases; unmatched junction bases: 14.

The rearrangement joins TRBV6-5 to TRBJ1-2; D perhaps matches TRBD1 (6 bases). Germline CDR1 MNHEY, CDR2 SVGAGI. Trimming pared 2 bases from V and 7 bases from J, leaving 11 bases between. This CDR3 comprises 13 residues. The CDR3 DNA reads TGTGCCAGCAGTTACGCAGGGGCGTTTGGCTACACCTTC. Translating gives CASSYAGAFGYTF.

This clone was observed once. The chain combines TRBV18 with TRBJ1-1, with D unresolved. Germline CDR1 and CDR2: KGHSH and LQKENI. V was trimmed by 3 bases and J by 5 bases, leaving 16 bases between them. The CDR3 length is 15 residues. CDR3 protein: CASSPRPKFGTEAFF. The CDR3 DNA reads as TGTGCCAGCTCACCTCGACCCAAATTCGGGACTGAAGCTTTCTTT.

J is TRBJ2-7 and V is TRBV10-2; 7 nucleotides align to TRBD1. CDR3 size: 12 residues. Trimming cost V 3 bases and J 4 bases; bases outside gene matches: 0. CDR1 WSHSY and CDR2 SAAADI come from the germline V gene. Here the CDR3 DNA reads TGCGCCAGCAGTGACAGGGGGTACGAGCAGTACTTC. Encoded protein: CASSDRGYEQYF.

V usage is TRBV14 and J usage is TRBJ2-1; 9 bases line up with TRBD2. CDR3 length: 15 residues. Per germline, CDR1 SGHDN and CDR2 FVKESK. Trimming at V came to 5 bases and at J to 8 bases, leaving 10 bases not matched to a gene. The CDR3 DNA is TGTGCCAGCAGCGGGCGTGGCGGGGGGGTTGATGAGCAGTTCTTC. It yields the protein CASSGRGGGVDEQFF.

The rearrangement links TRBV5-1 to TRBJ2-3; a weak D match, TRBD2 (5 bases). CDR1 SGHRS and CDR2 YFSETQ come from the germline V gene. V was pared by 2 bases and J by 4 bases, with 20 bases between. The CDR3 totals 17 residues. CDR3 DNA sequence: TGCGCCAGCAGCTTTGACCCCCGACAAGTCGGGGCAGATACGCAGTATTTT. This sequence encodes CASSFDPRQVGADTQYF.

This clone was picked up a small number of times. J is TRBJ2-7 and V is TRBV7-9, with 8 positions matching TRBD1. Germline values: CDR1 SEHNR, CDR2 FQNEAQ (reference sequence). With 1 base clipped from V and 4 bases from J, the junction kept 9 bases outside the gene matches. The CDR3 spans 16 residues. The CDR3 coding sequence is TGTGCCAGCAGCTTAGACCCGACAGGGGTGGTATACGAGCAGTACTTC. The encoded protein is CASSLDPTGVVYEQYF.

The chain's CDR3 is CASLGTAGNTIYF. CDR3 coding DNA: TGTGCCAGCCTGGGGACTGCTGGAAACACCATATATTTT. The chain links TRBV12-3 or TRBV12-4 to TRBJ1-3, with TRBD1 as a possible D gene (5 bases). V lost 8 bases to trimming and J lost 2 bases, with 10 bases between them. CDR3 length equals 13 residues.

The chain combines TRBV5-1 with TRBJ1-1; 7 bases fit TRBD1. The CDR3 contains 15 residues. The trim removed 7 bases at V and 1 base at J, leaving 10 bases unmatched. The germline gives CDR1 SGHRS, CDR2 YFSETQ. DNA of the CDR3: TGCGCCAGCTCACCTCTGGGACAGCCGAACACTGAAGCTTTCTTT. This encodes CASSPLGQPNTEAFF. Drawing the rest from reference TRBV5-1 and TRBJ1-1, the complete variable domain is KAGVTQTPRYLIKTRGQQVTLSCSPISGHRSVSWYQQTPGQGLQFLFEYFSETQRNKGNFPGRFSGRQFSNSRSEMNVSTLELGDSALYLCASSPLGQPNTEAFFGQGTRLTVV.

The rearrangement uses TRBV7-9 and TRBJ1-1; no reliable D call. The germline V and J ends were trimmed by 5 bases and 1 base, with 11 bases remaining between them. CDR1 and CDR2 (germline): SEHNR, FQNEAQ (reference sequence). The CDR3 runs to 14 residues. The DNA for the CDR3 is TGTGCCAGCAGCCCCCCCGGCGGGAACACTGAAGCTTTCTTT. Translated, it gives CASSPPGGNTEAFF.

The V and J genes are TRBV30 and TRBJ1-5, with 8 bases aligning to TRBD1. V shed 1 base, J shed 3 bases, and the junction held 5 bases outside the gene matches. CDR1 is GTSNPN, CDR2 SVGIG, per germline (reference sequence). The CDR3 runs to 15 residues. The CDR3 sequence: CAWSGAGGPNQPQHF. The DNA for the CDR3 is TGTGCCTGGAGTGGCGCAGGGGGCCCCAATCAGCCCCAGCATTTT.

The rearrangement joins TRBV9 to TRBJ1-4; D gene unclear. This CDR3 contains 14 residues. The V gene's germline CDR1 is SGDLS and CDR2 YYNGEE. Deletions cut 7 bases from V and 4 bases from J, with 14 bases between. CDR3 region: CASASLGYNEKLFF. The CDR3 DNA reads TGTGCCAGCGCCTCCCTAGGGTATAATGAAAAACTGTTTTTT.

The genes are TRBV9 and TRBJ1-1, with a weak D call TRBD1 (5 bases). The V gene lost 0 bases and the J gene lost 5 bases, with 17 bases spanning the gap. The CDR3 covers 16 residues. The V gene's germline CDR1 is SGDLS and CDR2 YYNGEE. The CDR3 bases are TGTGCCAGCAGCGTAGAAAGGGACCCCCTCGTTACTGAAGCTTTCTTT. Encoded protein: CASSVERDPLVTEAFF.

The V and J genes are TRBV2 and TRBJ2-3; D gene ambiguous. V dropped 9 bases and J dropped 5 bases, with 18 bases sitting between them. Germline V CDR1 and CDR2: SNHLY, FYNNEI. This CDR3 is 14 amino acids long. In DNA form, the CDR3 reads TGTGCCAGTAACGCGGCCGCAGCACTAGATACGCAGTATTTT. This gives the protein CASNAAAALDTQYF.

The V gene is TRBV10-3, the J gene TRBJ1-1, with D unclear. CDR1 is ENHRY and CDR2 is SYGVKD in the germline V gene. Trimming removed 7 bases from V and 1 base from J, with 13 bases in between. The CDR3 totals 14 residues. The chain's CDR3 is CAIKSALGNTEAFF. The CDR3 coding sequence is TGTGCCATCAAGTCCGCACTTGGGAACACTGAAGCTTTCTTT.

The rearrangement uses TRBV10-1 and TRBJ1-6; D gene uncertain. The CDR3 length is 14 residues. Germline V gene lookup returns CDR1 WNHNN and CDR2 SYGVQD (reference sequence). The V end lost 7 bases, the J end lost 8 bases, and 15 bases lay between the germline ends. CDR3 in amino acids: CASNPRALDSPLHF. CDR3 sequence (DNA): TGCGCCAGCAATCCCCGTGCCCTGGATTCACCCCTCCACTTT.

This chain connects TRBV27 to TRBJ2-7; 11 bases map to TRBD2. CDR1 is MNHEY and CDR2 is SMNVEV in the germline V gene (reference sequence). Trimming took 5 bases from V and 1 from J; bases not matched to a gene: 7. The CDR3 loop spans 16 amino acids. The CDR3 protein is CASSHPTSGRSYEQYF. The CDR3 DNA reads TGTGCCAGCAGTCACCCAACTAGCGGGAGATCCTACGAGCAGTACTTC.

The chain carries TRBV7-6 and TRBJ2-2; 9 nucleotides align to TRBD1. Germline V lookup: CDR1 SGHVS, CDR2 FNYEAQ. CDR3 length: 18 residues. The ends lost 2 bases at V and 6 bases at J; junction bases unmatched: 13. The CDR3 here is CASSLSLRDRVLSGELFF. In DNA, the CDR3 is TGTGCCAGCAGCTTAAGCCTTCGGGACAGGGTTTTATCCGGGGAGCTGTTTTTT.

J is TRBJ1-2 and V is TRBV6-5; 7 positions match TRBD1. Germline CDR1 MNHEY, CDR2 SVGAGI. This CDR3 contains 13 residues. V shed 9 bases and J 4 bases; nucleotides not matched to a gene: 8. The CDR3 DNA reads as TGTGCCAGTAGACAGGGTTCGGGCTATGGCTACACCTTC. Translating it yields CASRQGSGYGYTF.